This TCR beta chain was identified during a study of shared clonotypes between healthy human individuals. For the study at large: Donors consisted of a couple of women and a few men between 18 and 49. Each donor's CD4 naive and CD4 memory cells filled three plates apiece, CD8 naive two, and CD8 memory one.

Study-wide findings and caveats: Some naive CD4 clonotypes, 4.5% to 5.5%, turned up in common across several donors. Tissues were not sampled, only blood, and their repertoires likely differ.

Clones were read by immunoSEQ multiplex PCR, and TCRdb kept only the in-frame ones, dropping some. The table records over a million clones, roughly 75% of them present only once. A word on this clone: Antigen unknown.

Germline trimming cut 4 bases from V and 7 bases from J; bases unmatched to any gene: 7. This CDR3 spans 15 amino acids. Germline V gives CDR1 MDHEN, CDR2 SYDVKM. The sequence came from a man aged 18 to 29 in good health. Sequenced sample: memory CD4+ T cells sorted from blood. As for subset: CD45RA-negative fraction. The chain recombines TRBV28 with TRBJ1-6; TRBD1 matches 7 bases. This CDR3 is CASSSQDRQNSPLHF. CDR3 sequence (DNA): TGTGCCAGCAGTTCCCAGGACAGGCAGAATTCACCCCTCCACTTT.